This TCR beta chain was identified during a study of OX40 agonist ivuxolimab in advanced cancers. The overall study: Patients in the trial were receiving intravenous ivuxolimab every 2 weeks, at doses of 0.01 to 10 mg/kg. Allowance was made for prior anti-PD-1, anti-PD-L1 or anti-CTLA-4 therapy, and approximately 41% had some.

Study-level findings and limits: The authors also found low normalized T-cell clonal expansion in some nonresponders.

This CDR3 has 14 residues. The germline V gene encodes CDR1 SNHLY and CDR2 FYNNEI. Sequenced by immunoSEQ multiplex PCR; TCRdb stores in-frame clones only, minus some. The data show about 62,000 clones, around 85% seen once. As concerns this clone: Its antigen remains unidentified. One end of the junction fails to match germline, which may point to a read error.

This TCR came from an adult with an advanced solid tumor such as melanoma, head and neck, liver or kidney cancer. V usage is TRBV2 and J usage is TRBJ1-6; D remains ambiguous. The sequencing used CD4+ or CD8+ T cells sorted from blood, collected in a trial of the OX40 agonist ivuxolimab. The CDR3 loop reads CASREGSYNSPLHF. The DNA for the CDR3 is TGTGCCAGCAGGGAAGGATCCTATAATTCACCCCTCCACTTT.